This TCR beta chain was retrieved from a study of blood T cell repertoires in COVID-19. TCRdb's copy holds only in-frame clones and misses some; the assay was immunoSEQ multiplex PCR. The sample lists around 250,000 clones, approximately 82% occurring once. This clone has more than one count but fewer than ten. Sequenced sample: peripheral blood. This sequence was found in a woman aged 18-29 years with acute or convalescent COVID-19.

The CDR3 sequence: CAISDGNSDFNYGYTF. As DNA, the CDR3 is TGTGCCATCAGTGACGGGAACAGTGATTTTAACTATGGCTACACCTTC. The rearrangement joins TRBV10-3 to TRBJ1-2; D is uncertain. V lost 3 bases, J lost 1 base, and 15 bases lay in between. Germline CDR1 ENHRY, CDR2 SYGVKD. The CDR3 sequence is 16 residues long.